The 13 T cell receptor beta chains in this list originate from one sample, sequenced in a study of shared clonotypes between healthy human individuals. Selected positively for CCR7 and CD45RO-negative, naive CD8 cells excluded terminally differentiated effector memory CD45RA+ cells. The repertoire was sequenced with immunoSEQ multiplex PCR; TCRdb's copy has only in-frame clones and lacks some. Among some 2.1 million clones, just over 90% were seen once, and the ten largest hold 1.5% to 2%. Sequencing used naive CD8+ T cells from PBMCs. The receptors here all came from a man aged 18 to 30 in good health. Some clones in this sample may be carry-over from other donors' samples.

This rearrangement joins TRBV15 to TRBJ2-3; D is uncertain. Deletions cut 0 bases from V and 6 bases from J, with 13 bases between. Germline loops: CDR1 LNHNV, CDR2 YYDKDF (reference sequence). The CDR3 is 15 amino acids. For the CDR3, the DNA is TGTGCCACCAGCAGAGAGAGAGGATGGACGGATACGCAGTATTTT. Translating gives CATSRERGWTDTQYF.

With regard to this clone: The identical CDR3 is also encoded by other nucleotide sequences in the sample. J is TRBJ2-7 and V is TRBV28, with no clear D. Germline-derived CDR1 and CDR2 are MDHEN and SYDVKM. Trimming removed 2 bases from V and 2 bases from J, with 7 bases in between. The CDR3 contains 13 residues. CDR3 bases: TGTGCCAGCAGTTTAGAAGGGACCTACGAGCAGTACTTC. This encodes CASSLEGTYEQYF.

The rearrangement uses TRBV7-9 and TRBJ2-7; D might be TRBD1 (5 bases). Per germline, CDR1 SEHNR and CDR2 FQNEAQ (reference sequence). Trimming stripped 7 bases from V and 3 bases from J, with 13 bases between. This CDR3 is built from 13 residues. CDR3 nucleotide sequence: TGTGCCAGCACCTCCCCAGGGTTCTACGAGCAGTACTTC. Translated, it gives CASTSPGFYEQYF.

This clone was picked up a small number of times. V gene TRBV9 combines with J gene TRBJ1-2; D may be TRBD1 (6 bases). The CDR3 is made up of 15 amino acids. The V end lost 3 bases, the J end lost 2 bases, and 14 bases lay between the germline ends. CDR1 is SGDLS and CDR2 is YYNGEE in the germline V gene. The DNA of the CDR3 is TGTGCCAGCAGCGCCAACAGGGAGGGGAACTATGGCTACACCTTC. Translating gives CASSANREGNYGYTF.

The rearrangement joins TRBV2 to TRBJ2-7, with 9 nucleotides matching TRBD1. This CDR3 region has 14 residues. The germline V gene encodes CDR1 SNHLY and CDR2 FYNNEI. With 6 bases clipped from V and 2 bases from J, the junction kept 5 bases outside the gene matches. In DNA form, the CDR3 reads TGTGCCAGCAGAGGACAGGGGCCCACCTACGAGCAGTACTTC. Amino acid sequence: CASRGQGPTYEQYF.

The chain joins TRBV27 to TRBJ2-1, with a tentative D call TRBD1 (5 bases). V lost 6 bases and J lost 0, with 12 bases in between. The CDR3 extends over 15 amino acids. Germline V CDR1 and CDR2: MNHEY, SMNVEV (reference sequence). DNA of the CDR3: TGTGCCAGCAGCCTAGGGGTAGACTCCTACAATGAGCAGTTCTTC. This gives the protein CASSLGVDSYNEQFF.

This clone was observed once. The DNA for the CDR3 is TGCGCCAGCAGCCAAGTTACACAGCGGGAGAAGCCCCCCGGGGAGCTGTTTTTT. This sequence encodes CASSQVTQREKPPGELFF. The rearrangement joins TRBV4-1 to TRBJ2-2; the match to TRBD2 covers 8 bases. This CDR3 is built from 18 residues. Germline loops: CDR1 MGHRA, CDR2 YSYEKL. V lost 1 base to trimming and J lost 6 bases; unmatched junction nucleotides: 13.

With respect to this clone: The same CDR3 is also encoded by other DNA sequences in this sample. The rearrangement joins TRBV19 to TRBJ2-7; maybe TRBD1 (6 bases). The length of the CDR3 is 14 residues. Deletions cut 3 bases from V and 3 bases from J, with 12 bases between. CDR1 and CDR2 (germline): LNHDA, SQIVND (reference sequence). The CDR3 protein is CASSIRQGIYEQYF. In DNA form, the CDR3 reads TGTGCCAGTAGTATCCGGCAGGGGATCTACGAGCAGTACTTC.

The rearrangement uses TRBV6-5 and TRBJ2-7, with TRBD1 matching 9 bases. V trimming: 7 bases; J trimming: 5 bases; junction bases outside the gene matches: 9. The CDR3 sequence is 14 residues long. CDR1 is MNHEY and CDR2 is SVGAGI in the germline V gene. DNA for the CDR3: TGTGCCAGCAATGAGCGGGACAGGGTCCACGAGCAGTACTTC. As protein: CASNERDRVHEQYF.

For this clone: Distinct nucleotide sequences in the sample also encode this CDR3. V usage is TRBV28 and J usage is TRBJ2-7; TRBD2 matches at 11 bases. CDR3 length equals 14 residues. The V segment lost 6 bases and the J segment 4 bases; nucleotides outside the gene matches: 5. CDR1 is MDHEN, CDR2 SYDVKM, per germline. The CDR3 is CASSGLAGLYEQYF. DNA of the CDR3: TGTGCCAGCAGCGGACTAGCGGGCCTATACGAGCAGTACTTC. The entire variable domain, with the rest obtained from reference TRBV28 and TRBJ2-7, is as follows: DVKVTQSSRYLVKRTGEKVFLECVQDMDHENMFWYRQDPGLGLRLIYFSYDVKMKEKGDIPEGYSVSREKKERFSLILESASTNQTSMYLCASSGLAGLYEQYFGPGTRLTVT.

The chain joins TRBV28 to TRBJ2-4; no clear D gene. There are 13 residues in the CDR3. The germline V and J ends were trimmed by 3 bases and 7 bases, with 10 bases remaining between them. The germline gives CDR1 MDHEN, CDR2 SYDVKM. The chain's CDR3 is CASSFSHGNIQYF. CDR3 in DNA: TGTGCCAGCAGTTTCAGTCACGGTAACATTCAGTACTTC.

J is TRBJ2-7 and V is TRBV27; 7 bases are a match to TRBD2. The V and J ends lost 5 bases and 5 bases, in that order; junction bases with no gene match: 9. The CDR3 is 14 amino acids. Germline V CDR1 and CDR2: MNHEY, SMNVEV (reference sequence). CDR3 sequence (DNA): TGTGCCAGCAGTATGTGGGAGGGCCAGGACGAGCAGTACTTC. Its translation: CASSMWEGQDEQYF.

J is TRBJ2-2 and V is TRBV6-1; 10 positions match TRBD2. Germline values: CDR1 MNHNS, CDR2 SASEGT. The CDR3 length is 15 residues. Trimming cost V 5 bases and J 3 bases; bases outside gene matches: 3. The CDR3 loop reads CASSTSGRDTGELFF. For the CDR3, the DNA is TGTGCCAGCAGTACAAGCGGGAGGGACACCGGGGAGCTGTTTTTT.